This T cell receptor (beta chain) was observed in a study of T cells in Graves' hyperthyroidism and ophthalmopathy. The overall study: Pretreatment peripheral blood was obtained at initial diagnosis. Findings of the study overall: Most clonotypes expanded in thyroid above 0.001 were likewise present in blood.

Per germline, CDR1 GTSNPN and CDR2 SVGIG (reference sequence). V was shortened by 4 bases and J by 1 base, with 16 bases between the two germline ends. The CDR3 loop spans 15 amino acids. This clonotype was recorded many times. Its target is unknown. What was amplified from RNA transcripts were TCR beta CDR3 regions. With the HTBI primer set, the TCR CDR3 went through a first round of RT-PCR. Each CDR3 protein is one row after TCRdb ran MiXCR on the multiplex PCR reads. The table lists fewer than 650,000 distinct CDR3 sequences, roughly 14% of them singletons. Clinical symptoms, serum thyroxine, TRAb, thyroid ultrasound and orbital computed tomography informed diagnoses. Fresh peripheral blood, about 10 ml of it, supplied the PBMCs.

The rearrangement links TRBV30 to TRBJ2-5, with D possibly being TRBD1 (6 bases). Material for sequencing was blood. The TCR sequence derives from a woman aged 40 to 50 with Graves' ophthalmopathy. For the CDR3, the DNA is TGTGCCTGGACGACGGGACATGTTTTCCAAGAGACCCAGTACTTC. Its translation: CAWTTGHVFQETQYF.